This TCR beta chain was profiled in a study of blood T cells in healthy people across ages. This clonotype came up once. Antigen: not known. Notes on the study in general: PBMC samples, being unsorted, prevented any conclusive comparison of naive and antigen-experienced cells. Diversity was estimated from one million T cells, and these estimates were considered underestimates. Roughly linear age-related decline in beta diversity appeared, significant by age approximately 40.

Unmatched junction bases numbered 12, after V lost 4 bases and J lost 11 bases. CDR1 SGDLS and CDR2 YYNGEE come from the germline V gene. This CDR3 has 14 amino acids. Using a J-beta primer mix together with a sample-barcoded 5' primer, a second PCR was run for roughly 6 to 12 cycles. TCRdb processed the 5' RACE reads anew with MiXCR; each CDR3 protein has one entry. The sample has some 1,800,000 distinct CDR3 sequences, 30% to 40% seen once; the top ten hold more than 20%. Input material: blood. This TCR was recovered from a human donor in good health. J is TRBJ2-1 and V is TRBV9; 7 bases line up with TRBD2. The CDR3 region is CASSTRDYLGQQFF. Written as DNA, the CDR3 is TGTGCCAGCAGCACCCGGGACTACCTAGGACAGCAGTTCTTC.